These 26 T cell receptor beta chains share one sample of origin, sequenced in a study of T cells in Graves' hyperthyroidism and ophthalmopathy. Amplified TCR beta CDR3 regions derived from RNA transcripts. A set of HTBI primers served as the primers for a first-round RT-PCR of the TCR CDR3. TCRdb independently ran MiXCR on the multiplex PCR reads; one entry per CDR3 protein. Seen here are around 690,000 distinct CDR3 sequences, around 15% observed once, and the top ten hold roughly a sixth. The material sequenced was blood. These receptors were obtained from a man aged 50 to 59 with Graves' hyperthyroidism.

In its sample, this clonotype was seen a few times. This rearrangement joins TRBV30 to TRBJ1-1; TRBD1 aligns across 8 bases. This CDR3 contains 14 residues. The germline gives CDR1 GTSNPN, CDR2 SVGIG (reference sequence). V was clipped by 3 bases and J by 7 bases; unmatched bases: 10. CDR3 coding DNA: TGTGCCTGGAGGGGGACAGGTCCTAAGGGTGAAGCTTTCTTT. Translation: CAWRGTGPKGEAFF.

A word on this clonotype: This clone may be a read error of a much larger clone one base away. The chain combines TRBV6-1 with TRBJ2-3; weak D call: TRBD1 (6 bases). CDR1 MNHNS and CDR2 SASEGT come from the germline V gene. This CDR3 spans 15 amino acids. This chain's CDR3 is CASSNGQYNTGTQYF. CDR3 nucleotide sequence: TGTGCCAGCAGTAATGGACAGTACAACACAGGTACGCAGTATTTT.

There are many counts of this clonotype. The chain carries TRBV27 and TRBJ2-1; 12 bases agree with TRBD2. This CDR3 region has 14 residues. Germline-derived CDR1 and CDR2 are MNHEY and SMNVEV (reference sequence). J lost 5 bases, V lost 5 bases, and 1 base had no gene match. The CDR3 spells CASSRLAGDNEQFF. DNA of the CDR3: TGTGCCAGCAGTAGACTAGCGGGAGACAATGAGCAGTTCTTC.

There are a few counts of this clonotype. The chain employs TRBV28 and TRBJ2-2; 8 positions agree with TRBD1. The J segment lost 7 bases and the V segment lost 5 bases, leaving 9 bases of the junction unmatched. The V gene's germline CDR1 is MDHEN and CDR2 SYDVKM. CDR3 length: 15 amino acids. The CDR3: CASSPTQGESGELFF. The CDR3 DNA is TGTGCCAGCAGTCCCACACAGGGGGAGAGCGGGGAGCTGTTTTTT.

This clonotype was recorded a few times. The V call is TRBV6-1, the J call TRBJ2-2; D unclear. Germline-derived CDR1 and CDR2 are MNHNS and SASEGT. Trimming pared 8 bases from V and 8 bases from J, leaving 12 bases between. The CDR3 length is 12 residues. The CDR3: CASYPAGGELFF. The CDR3 bases are TGTGCCAGCTACCCCGCCGGTGGGGAGCTGTTTTTT.

This clonotype was seen repeatedly, ten times or more. The chain has TRBV10-3 and TRBJ2-1; a weak D match, TRBD2 (5 bases). Trimming cost V 11 bases and J 4 bases, with 9 bases left between them. Germline V gene lookup returns CDR1 ENHRY and CDR2 SYGVKD. The CDR3 covers 11 residues. CDR3: CASEDYNEQFF. CDR3 DNA: TGTGCCTCGGAGGATTACAATGAGCAGTTCTTC.

In this sample, this clonotype turned up many times. The chain carries TRBV7-9 and TRBJ2-1; D possibly corresponds to TRBD1 (5 bases). CDR1 and CDR2 (germline): SEHNR, FQNEAQ (reference sequence). Trimming shortened V by 1 base and J by 9 bases, and 10 bases separated the two germline ends. This CDR3 spans 13 amino acids. DNA of the CDR3: TGTGCCAGCAGCTTAGATCAGGGTCTTGAGCAGTTCTTC. This codes for CASSLDQGLEQFF.

This clonotype was counted only a few times. The chain has TRBV12-3 or TRBV12-4 and TRBJ1-5, with a weak D call TRBD1 (5 bases). The length of the CDR3 is 14 residues. The V gene lost 5 bases and the J gene lost 8 bases, with 16 bases spanning the gap. In DNA form, the CDR3 reads TGTGCCAGCAGTCCCGGGGGGGAGGGTAAGCCCCAGCATTTT. Its translation is CASSPGGEGKPQHF.

This sequence joins TRBV9 and TRBJ2-7; D is unclear. The germline V and J ends were trimmed by 7 bases and 0 bases, with 17 bases remaining between them. The length of the CDR3 is 15 residues. The germline CDR1 and CDR2 sequences are SGDLS and YYNGEE. CDR3 in DNA: TGTGCCAGCGGCGGTGAGCAGAAGACCTCCTACGAGCAGTACTTC. Residues: CASGGEQKTSYEQYF.

The V gene is TRBV4-3, the J gene TRBJ1-5, with TRBD1 identical over 8 bases. This CDR3 spans 15 amino acids. J gave up 5 bases and V 3 bases, and 6 bases lay outside the gene matches. Germline V gene data show CDR1 as LGHNA and CDR2 as YSLEER. CDR3 protein: CASSQQTGAHQPQHF. The CDR3 nucleotides read TGCGCCAGCAGCCAGCAGACAGGGGCACATCAGCCCCAGCATTTT.

This clonotype was seen only a few times. This chain joins TRBV19 and TRBJ2-6; 8 nucleotides line up with TRBD1. CDR1 and CDR2 (germline): LNHDA, SQIVND (reference sequence). This CDR3 region has 19 residues. Trimming removed 5 bases from V and 0 bases from J; junction bases left unmatched: 12. The CDR3: CASSSPPGGLNSGANVLTF. CDR3 DNA sequence: TGTGCCAGTAGTTCACCCCCAGGGGGCCTCAACTCTGGGGCCAACGTCCTGACTTTC.

This clonotype was observed a single time. The genes are TRBV7-6 and TRBJ2-1; TRBD2 agrees at 11 bases. Trimming cost V 1 base and J 8 bases; bases outside gene matches: 4. The CDR3 contains 15 residues. Germline V CDR1 and CDR2: SGHVS, FNYEAQ. This CDR3 is CASSLGSGRADEQFF. The CDR3, as DNA: TGTGCCAGCAGCTTAGGTAGCGGGAGGGCGGATGAGCAGTTCTTC.

The chain couples TRBV6-2 or TRBV6-3 to TRBJ1-2; no clear D gene. Trimming stripped 2 bases from V and 4 bases from J, with 5 bases between. This CDR3 region has 12 residues. CDR1 is MNHEY and CDR2 is SVGEGT in the germline V gene. CDR3 sequence reads: CASSYVRYGYTF. As DNA, the CDR3 is TGTGCCAGCAGTTACGTCCGCTATGGCTACACCTTC.

This sequence joins TRBV5-1 and TRBJ1-2; 11 bases fit TRBD1. This CDR3 spans 16 amino acids. Unmatched junction bases numbered 10, after V lost 4 bases and J lost 5 bases. Germline lookup yields CDR1 SGHRS and CDR2 YFSETQ. CDR3 amino acids: CASSLAGTGGRYGYTF. CDR3 nucleotide sequence: TGCGCCAGCAGCCTAGCCGGGACAGGGGGGCGGTATGGCTACACCTTC.

This chain connects TRBV24-1 to TRBJ2-7; weak D call: TRBD1 (6 bases). Germline lookup yields CDR1 KGHDR and CDR2 SFDVKD. The germline V and J ends were trimmed by 2 bases and 3 bases, with 19 bases remaining between them. The CDR3 has 17 residues. The CDR3 reads CATSDSTGTTSFYEQYF. CDR3 DNA sequence: TGTGCCACCAGTGATTCTACAGGGACAACTTCCTTCTACGAGCAGTACTTC.

This clonotype was detected many times. The chain is built from TRBV20-1 and TRBJ1-2, with D unclear. The V gene lost 6 bases and the J gene lost 4 bases, with 6 bases spanning the gap. The CDR3 runs 10 residues. Germline V gene sequence: CDR1 DFQATT, CDR2 SNEGSKA (reference sequence). CDR3 bases: TGCAGTGCCAATCCCTATGGCTACACCTTC. This sequence encodes CSANPYGYTF.

The V call is TRBV12-3 or TRBV12-4, the J call TRBJ2-4; D unclear. The V end lost 3 bases, the J end lost 6 bases, and 12 bases lay between the germline ends. The CDR3 is 14 residues long. CDR3 DNA: TGTGCCAGCAGTTTGGACCAGCCGCGAAACATTCAGTACTTC. It translates to CASSLDQPRNIQYF.

This chain connects TRBV5-1 to TRBJ2-7; the D gene is possibly TRBD1 (5 bases). V lost 1 base and J 3 bases, leaving 14 bases between the germline ends. Germline CDR1 is SGHRS and CDR2 is YFSETQ. The CDR3 runs 15 residues. The CDR3 sequence: CASSLLGQGGYEQYF. Written as DNA, the CDR3 is TGCGCCAGCAGCTTGTTAGGGCAGGGTGGCTACGAGCAGTACTTC.

Ten or more counts support this clonotype. The CDR3 DNA is TGTGCCAGCAGCCCCCCCTCGATGAGAGAGACCCAGTACTTC. Protein product: CASSPPSMRETQYF. The chain has TRBV11-2 and TRBJ2-5, with no clear D. Deletions cut 5 bases from V and 4 bases from J, with 14 bases between. The CDR3 spans 14 residues. CDR1 is SGHAT, CDR2 FQNNGV, per germline.

In this sample, this clonotype turned up a few times. V usage is TRBV18 and J usage is TRBJ1-3, with TRBD1 matching over 8 bases. Germline values: CDR1 KGHSH, CDR2 LQKENI. Trimming at V came to 4 bases and at J to 2 bases, leaving 7 bases not matched to a gene. CDR3 length equals 16 residues. CDR3 residues: CASSQGQGNTGNTIYF. The CDR3 DNA is TGTGCCAGCTCACAAGGACAGGGAAATACTGGAAACACCATATATTTT.

There are many counts of this clonotype. This chain links TRBV6-2 or TRBV6-3 with TRBJ2-2, with 9 bases fitting TRBD2. V lost 7 bases to trimming and J lost 4 bases; unmatched junction nucleotides: 13. Germline-derived CDR1 and CDR2 are MNHEY and SVGEGT. The CDR3 runs to 17 residues. CDR3 DNA sequence: TGTGCCAGCACTACACCCATAGCGGGAGTGCGCACCGGGGAGCTGTTTTTT. Translating gives CASTTPIAGVRTGELFF.

The table lists this clonotype with a few counts. This chain links TRBV29-1 with TRBJ2-3; 9 bases align to TRBD1. V shed 4 bases, J shed 0 bases, and the junction held 17 bases outside the gene matches. Germline V gene lookup returns CDR1 SQVTM and CDR2 ANQGSEA. The CDR3 length is 19 residues. The CDR3 DNA is TGCAGCGTTGGGGGGCCTGGACAGGGGAGAGGAACTAGCACAGATACGCAGTATTTT. Its protein product is CSVGGPGQGRGTSTDTQYF.

V and J are TRBV7-3 and TRBJ2-1; D call uncertain. Germline V gene lookup returns CDR1 SGHTA and CDR2 FQGTGA. V was cut by 5 bases and J by 10 bases, with 18 bases left in between. CDR3 length: 14 residues. The CDR3 sequence is CASSGFLGSAEQFF. DNA for the CDR3: TGTGCCAGCAGCGGGTTTCTCGGGTCTGCCGAGCAGTTCTTC.

The chain couples TRBV4-1 to TRBJ1-5, with D uncertain. Germline V gene data show CDR1 as MGHRA and CDR2 as YSYEKL. This CDR3 has 14 residues. Trimming removed 1 base from V and 7 bases from J, with 11 bases in between. Written as DNA, the CDR3 is TGCGCCAGCAGCCAAGGGCTTGCGCGGCAGCCCCAGCATTTT. It specifies CASSQGLARQPQHF.

The chain couples TRBV3-1 to TRBJ2-7; the D gene is possibly TRBD1 (6 bases). The germline gives CDR1 LGHDT, CDR2 YNNKEL (reference sequence). CDR3 length equals 15 residues. The germline V and J ends were trimmed by 0 bases and 2 bases, with 11 bases remaining between them. The chain's CDR3 is CASSQDRGLAYEQYF. CDR3 nucleotides: TGTGCCAGCAGCCAAGACAGGGGTTTAGCCTACGAGCAGTACTTC.

This clonotype was seen ten or more times. In DNA, the CDR3 is TGTGCCAGCAGGGACGACGGGTTGAGCAATCAGCCCCAGCATTTT. Translated, it gives CASRDDGLSNQPQHF. The rearrangement joins TRBV2 to TRBJ1-5, with D unresolved. The CDR3 contains 15 residues. V was cut by 6 bases and J by 1 base, with 13 bases left in between. Looked up from germline, CDR1 is SNHLY and CDR2 is FYNNEI.